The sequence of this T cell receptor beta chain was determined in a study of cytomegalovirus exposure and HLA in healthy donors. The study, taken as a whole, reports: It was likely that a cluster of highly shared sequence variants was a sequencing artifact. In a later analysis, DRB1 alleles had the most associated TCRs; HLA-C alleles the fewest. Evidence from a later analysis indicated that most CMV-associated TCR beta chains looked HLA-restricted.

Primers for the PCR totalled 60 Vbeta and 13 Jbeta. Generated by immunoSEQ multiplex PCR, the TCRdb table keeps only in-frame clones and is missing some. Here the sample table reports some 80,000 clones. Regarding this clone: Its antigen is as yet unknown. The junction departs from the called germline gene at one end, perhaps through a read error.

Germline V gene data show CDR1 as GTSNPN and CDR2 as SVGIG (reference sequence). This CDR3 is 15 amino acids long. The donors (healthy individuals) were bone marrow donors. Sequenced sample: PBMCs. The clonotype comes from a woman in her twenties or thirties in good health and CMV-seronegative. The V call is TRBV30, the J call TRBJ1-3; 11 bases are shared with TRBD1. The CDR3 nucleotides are TGTGCCGGGAGTCCCCGGGACAGGGGGAGAAACACCATATATTTT. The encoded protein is CAGSPRDRGRNTIYF.